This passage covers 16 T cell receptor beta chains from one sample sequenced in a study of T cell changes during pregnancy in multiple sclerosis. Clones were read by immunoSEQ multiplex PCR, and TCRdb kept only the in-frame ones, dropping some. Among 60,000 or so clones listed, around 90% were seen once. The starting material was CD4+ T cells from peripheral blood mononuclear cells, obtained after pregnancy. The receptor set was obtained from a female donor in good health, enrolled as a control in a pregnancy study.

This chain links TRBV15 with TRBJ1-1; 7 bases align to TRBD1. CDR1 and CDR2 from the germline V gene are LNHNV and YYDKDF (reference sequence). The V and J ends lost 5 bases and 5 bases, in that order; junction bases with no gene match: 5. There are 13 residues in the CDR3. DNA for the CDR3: TGTGCCACCAGCGGGGACAGTGGGACTGAAGCTTTCTTT. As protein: CATSGDSGTEAFF.

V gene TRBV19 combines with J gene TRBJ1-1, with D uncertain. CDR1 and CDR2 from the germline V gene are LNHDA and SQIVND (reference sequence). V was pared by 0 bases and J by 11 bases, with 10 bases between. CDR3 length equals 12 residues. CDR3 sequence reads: CASSIEAYGAFF. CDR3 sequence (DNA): TGTGCCAGTAGTATAGAGGCGTACGGGGCTTTCTTT.

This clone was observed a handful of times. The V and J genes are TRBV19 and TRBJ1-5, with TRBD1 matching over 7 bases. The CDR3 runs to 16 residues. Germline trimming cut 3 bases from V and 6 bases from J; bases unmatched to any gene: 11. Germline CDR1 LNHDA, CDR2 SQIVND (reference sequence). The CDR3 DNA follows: TGTGCCAGTAGTATCGCCCCCGACAGGGTAGTTCAGCCCCAGCATTTT. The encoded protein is CASSIAPDRVVQPQHF.

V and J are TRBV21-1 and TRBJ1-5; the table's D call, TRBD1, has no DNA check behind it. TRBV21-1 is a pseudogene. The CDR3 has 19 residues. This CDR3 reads CASSKLPTRVDHSNQPQHF. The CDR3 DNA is TGTGCCAGCAGCAAACTCCCAACCAGGGTGGATCATAGCAATCAGCCCCAGCATTTT.

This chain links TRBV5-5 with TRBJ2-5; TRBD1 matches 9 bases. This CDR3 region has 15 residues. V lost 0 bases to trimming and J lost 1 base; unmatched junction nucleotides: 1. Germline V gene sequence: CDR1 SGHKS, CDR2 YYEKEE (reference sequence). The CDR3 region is CASSLVTGGQETQYF. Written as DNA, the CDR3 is TGTGCCAGCAGCTTGGTGACAGGGGGCCAAGAGACCCAGTACTTC.

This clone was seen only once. This CDR3 is CASSDPRDRGGYTF. CDR3 coding DNA: TGTGCCAGCAGTGATCCACGGGACAGGGGAGGCTACACCTTC. The chain uses TRBV2 and TRBJ1-2, with 10 bases that match TRBD1. The V segment lost 3 bases and the J segment 8 bases; nucleotides outside the gene matches: 6. From germline, CDR1 is SNHLY and CDR2 FYNNEI. The CDR3 runs 14 residues.

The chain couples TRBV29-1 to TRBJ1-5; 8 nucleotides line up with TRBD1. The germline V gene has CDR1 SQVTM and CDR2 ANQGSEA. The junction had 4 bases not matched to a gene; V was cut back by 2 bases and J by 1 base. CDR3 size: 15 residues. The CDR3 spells CSVETTGESNQPQHF. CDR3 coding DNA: TGCAGCGTTGAAACGACAGGGGAAAGCAATCAGCCCCAGCATTTT.

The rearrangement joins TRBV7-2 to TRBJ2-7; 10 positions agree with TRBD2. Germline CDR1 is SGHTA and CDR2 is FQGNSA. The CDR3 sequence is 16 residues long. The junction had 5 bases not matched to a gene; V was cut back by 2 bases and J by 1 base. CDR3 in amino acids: CASSLSRTSGSYEQYF. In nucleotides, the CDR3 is TGTGCCAGCAGCTTATCCCGGACTAGCGGTTCCTACGAGCAGTACTTC.

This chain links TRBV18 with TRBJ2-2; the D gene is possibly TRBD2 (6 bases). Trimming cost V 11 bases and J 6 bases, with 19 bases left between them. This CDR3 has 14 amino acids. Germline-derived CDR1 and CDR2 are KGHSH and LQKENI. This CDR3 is CAGLYQRAAGELFF. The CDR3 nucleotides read TGTGCCGGGCTCTACCAGCGGGCAGCCGGGGAGCTGTTTTTT. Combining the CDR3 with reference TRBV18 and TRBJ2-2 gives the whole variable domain NAGVMQNPRHLVRRRGQEARLRCSPMKGHSHVYWYRQLPEEGLKFMVYLQKENIIDESGMPKERFSAEFPKEGPSILRIQQVVRGDSAAYFCAGLYQRAAGELFFGEGSRLTVL.

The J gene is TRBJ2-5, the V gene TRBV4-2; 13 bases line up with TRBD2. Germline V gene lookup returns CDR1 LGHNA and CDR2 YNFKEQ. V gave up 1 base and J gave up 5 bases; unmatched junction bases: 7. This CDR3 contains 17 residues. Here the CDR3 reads CASSQVTSGGAWETQYF. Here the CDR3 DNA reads TGTGCCAGCAGCCAAGTTACTAGCGGGGGGGCTTGGGAGACCCAGTACTTC.

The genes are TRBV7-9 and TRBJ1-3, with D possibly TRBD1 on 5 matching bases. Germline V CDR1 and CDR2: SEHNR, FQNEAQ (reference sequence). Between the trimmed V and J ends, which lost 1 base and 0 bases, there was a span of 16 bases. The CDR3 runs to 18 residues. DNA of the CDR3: TGTGCCAGCAGCTTAGATTGGGGGGGGGAAACCTCTGGAAACACCATATATTTT. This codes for CASSLDWGGETSGNTIYF.

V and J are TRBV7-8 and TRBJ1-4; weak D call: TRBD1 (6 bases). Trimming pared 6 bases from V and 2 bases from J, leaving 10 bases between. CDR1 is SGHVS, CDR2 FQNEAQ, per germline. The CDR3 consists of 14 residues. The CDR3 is CASSRTATNEKLFF. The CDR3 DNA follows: TGTGCCAGCAGTCGGACAGCCACTAATGAAAAACTGTTTTTT. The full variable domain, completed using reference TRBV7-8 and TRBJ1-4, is GAGVSQSPRYKVAKRGQDVALRCDPISGHVSLFWYQQALGQGPEFLTYFQNEAQLDKSGLPSDRFFAERPEGSVSTLKIQRTQQEDSAVYLCASSRTATNEKLFFGSGTQLSVL.

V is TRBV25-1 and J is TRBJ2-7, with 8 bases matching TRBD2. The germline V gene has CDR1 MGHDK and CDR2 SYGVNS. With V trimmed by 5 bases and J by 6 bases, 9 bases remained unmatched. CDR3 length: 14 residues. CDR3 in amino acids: CASSSAGGSGEQYF. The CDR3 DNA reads TGTGCCAGCAGTTCCGCGGGGGGTTCTGGCGAGCAGTACTTC.

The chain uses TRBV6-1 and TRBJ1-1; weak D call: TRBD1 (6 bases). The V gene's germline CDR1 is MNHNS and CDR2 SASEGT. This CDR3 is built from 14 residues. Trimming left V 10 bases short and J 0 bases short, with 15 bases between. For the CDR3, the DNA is TGTGCCACCTATCTAGGGGGTCTGAACACTGAAGCTTTCTTT. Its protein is CATYLGGLNTEAFF.

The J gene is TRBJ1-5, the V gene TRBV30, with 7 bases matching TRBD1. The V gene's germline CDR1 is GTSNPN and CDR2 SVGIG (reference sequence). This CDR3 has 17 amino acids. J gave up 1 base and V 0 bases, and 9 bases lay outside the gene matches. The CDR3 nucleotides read TGTGCCTGGAGTGTACGTCGGGCAGGGGGAAGCAATCAGCCCCAGCATTTT. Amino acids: CAWSVRRAGGSNQPQHF.

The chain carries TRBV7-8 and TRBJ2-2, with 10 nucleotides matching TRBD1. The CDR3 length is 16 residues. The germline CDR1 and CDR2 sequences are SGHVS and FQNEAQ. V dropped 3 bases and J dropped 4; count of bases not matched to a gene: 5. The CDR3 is CASSFRTGGLTGELFF. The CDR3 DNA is TGTGCCAGCAGCTTTAGGACAGGGGGTCTCACCGGGGAGCTGTTTTTT.